These 18 T cell receptor beta chains were all obtained from the same sample, sequenced in a study of blood T cell repertoires in COVID-19 (dated by TCRdb to the early 2020s). Libraries came from the immunoSEQ multiplex PCR assay. As stored in TCRdb, this immuneACCESS dataset retains in-frame rearrangements with V and J assigned. A fraction of the clones does not appear; measured against another copy, unresolved V genes explain less than half of the discrepancy, and the remainder lacks a known reason. The sample contains about 65,000 clones, around four fifths of them found a single time. The ten most abundant clones make up over 40% of the sample. The sample consisted of peripheral blood. These receptors came from a human donor in a cohort sampled during active COVID-19.

The CDR3 region has the DNA TGTGCCAGCAGTCAAGTACCGGGACAGGGGAACACTGAAGCTTTCTTT. Translating it yields CASSQVPGQGNTEAFF. The genes are TRBV6-2 or TRBV6-3 and TRBJ1-1; the match to TRBD1 covers 9 bases. Unmatched junction bases numbered 8, after V lost 5 bases and J lost 1 base. The CDR3 is made up of 16 amino acids. In germline, CDR1 is MNHEY, CDR2 SVGEGT.

The V call is TRBV18, the J call TRBJ1-2; D might be TRBD1 (5 bases). The CDR3 runs to 15 residues. The V gene lost 3 bases and the J gene lost 3 bases, with 14 bases spanning the gap. Germline loops: CDR1 KGHSH, CDR2 LQKENI. The CDR3 protein is CASSPLAGVDYGYTF. The CDR3 DNA is TGTGCCAGCTCACCCCTCGCGGGGGTGGACTATGGCTACACCTTC.

The chain uses TRBV7-9 and TRBJ2-1; 7 bases line up with TRBD1. The CDR3 sequence is 14 residues long. The V gene's germline CDR1 is SEHNR and CDR2 FQNEAQ (reference sequence). The trim removed 5 bases at V and 12 bases at J, leaving 13 bases unmatched. Here the CDR3 reads CASSPFRDRGPQFF. The DNA for the CDR3 is TGTGCCAGCAGCCCGTTCCGGGACAGAGGGCCGCAGTTCTTC.

There are a few counts of this clone. The chain links TRBV7-9 to TRBJ1-4; no reliable D call. The CDR3 totals 13 residues. Germline V gene sequence: CDR1 SEHNR, CDR2 FQNEAQ (reference sequence). Deletions cut 1 base from V and 8 bases from J, with 8 bases between. As DNA, the CDR3 is TGTGCCAGCAGCTTAGGGTTTCGGGAAAAACTGTTTTTT. It is translated as CASSLGFREKLFF.

The gene calls are TRBV5-1 and TRBJ1-1; D may be TRBD1 (5 bases). V was shortened by 0 bases and J by 4 bases, with 13 bases between the two germline ends. The CDR3 has 15 residues. Germline-derived CDR1 and CDR2 are SGHRS and YFSETQ. CDR3 in amino acids: CASSLGGGLSTEAFF. The DNA for the CDR3 is TGCGCCAGCAGCTTGGGCGGGGGGTTGAGCACTGAAGCTTTCTTT.

The genes are TRBV12-3 or TRBV12-4 and TRBJ1-1; D uncertain. The CDR3 extends over 12 amino acids. Trimming took 4 bases from V and 6 from J, leaving 9 bases between them. The CDR3 DNA reads TGTGCCAGCAGTTGGAGGTACGCTGAAGCTTTCTTT. Translation: CASSWRYAEAFF.

The V gene is TRBV28, the J gene TRBJ1-1; 9 bases align to TRBD1. CDR1 MDHEN and CDR2 SYDVKM come from the germline V gene. V lost 2 bases and J lost 4; bases outside the gene matches: 5. This CDR3 has 15 amino acids. CDR3 residues: CASSLGDRASTEAFF. The CDR3 nucleotides read TGTGCCAGCAGTTTAGGGGACAGGGCCAGCACTGAAGCTTTCTTT.

The chain uses TRBV6-5 and TRBJ1-1, with D perhaps TRBD1 (6 bases). The CDR3 has 14 residues. V was pared by 2 bases and J by 1 base, with 8 bases between. The germline CDR1 and CDR2 sequences are MNHEY and SVGAGI. In DNA form, the CDR3 reads TGTGCCAGCAGTTACCCGGGACAGAACACTGAAGCTTTCTTT. Encoded protein: CASSYPGQNTEAFF.

J is TRBJ2-7 and V is TRBV19, with D perhaps matching TRBD2 (7 bases). Germline V CDR1 and CDR2: LNHDA, SQIVND (reference sequence). The CDR3 runs 15 residues. Trimming took off 5 bases at V and 0 bases at J, with 14 bases between the two ends. CDR3 loop: CASSPYAGASYEQYF. CDR3 sequence (DNA): TGTGCCAGTAGTCCTTACGCGGGGGCCTCCTACGAGCAGTACTTC. Based on the CDR3 plus reference TRBV19 and TRBJ2-7, the full variable domain is DGGITQSPKYLFRKEGQNVTLSCEQNLNHDAMYWYRQDPGQGLRLIYYSQIVNDFQKGDIAEGYSVSREKKESFPLTVTSAQKNPTAFYLCASSPYAGASYEQYFGPGTRLTVT.

This sequence joins TRBV4-2 and TRBJ1-6, with TRBD1 matching 8 bases. J lost 10 bases, V lost 1 base, and 6 bases had no gene match. The CDR3 loop spans 15 amino acids. Germline CDR1 LGHNA, CDR2 YNFKEQ. This CDR3 reads CASSQGDRGPSPLHF. The CDR3 DNA follows: TGTGCCAGCAGCCAAGGCGACAGGGGACCCTCACCCCTCCACTTT.

This rearrangement joins TRBV19 to TRBJ2-7; D may be TRBD1 (5 bases). Trimming took off 3 bases at V and 3 bases at J, with 12 bases between the two ends. The CDR3 is 14 residues long. CDR1 is LNHDA and CDR2 is SQIVND in the germline V gene (reference sequence). Here the CDR3 DNA reads TGTGCCAGTAGTATTTCAGGGATAATCTACGAGCAGTACTTC. Translation gives CASSISGIIYEQYF.

V is TRBV7-2 and J is TRBJ1-2, with D perhaps matching TRBD1 (6 bases). The CDR3 loop spans 16 amino acids. V lost 5 bases to trimming and J lost 0 bases, with 16 bases between them. The germline CDR1 and CDR2 sequences are SGHTA and FQGNSA. CDR3 residues: CASSLDSYPSNYGYTF. The CDR3 nucleotides are TGTGCCAGCAGCCTGGACAGTTACCCCTCTAACTATGGCTACACCTTC. Together with reference TRBV7-2 and TRBJ1-2, the CDR3 gives the full variable domain: GAGVSQSPSNKVTEKGKDVELRCDPISGHTALYWYRQSLGQGLEFLIYFQGNSAPDKSGLPSDRFSAERTGGSVSTLTIQRTQQEDSAVYLCASSLDSYPSNYGYTFGSGTRLTVV.

This clone was found a few times. V and J are TRBV29-1 and TRBJ1-2, with 8 bases matching TRBD1. V dropped 8 bases and J dropped 4; count of bases not matched to a gene: 9. Germline assignment: CDR1 SQVTM and CDR2 ANQGSEA. The CDR3 covers 13 residues. DNA for the CDR3: TGCAGCACCCGGACAGGGAACCGCTATGGCTACACCTTC. Translation gives CSTRTGNRYGYTF.

The V call is TRBV5-1, the J call TRBJ2-1; TRBD1 aligns across 9 bases. V shed 5 bases and J 8 bases; nucleotides not matched to a gene: 11. Germline V CDR1 and CDR2: SGHRS, YFSETQ. This CDR3 is 15 amino acids long. The CDR3 DNA reads TGCGCCAGCAGGCCCGGAGGACAGGGGCGCGATGAGCAGTTCTTC. It translates to CASRPGGQGRDEQFF.

This clone was observed once. The rearrangement links TRBV6-5 to TRBJ2-7, with TRBD1 as a possible D gene (6 bases). CDR1 is MNHEY and CDR2 is SVGAGI in the germline V gene. Trimming left V 6 bases short and J 0 bases short, with 12 bases between. CDR3 length equals 14 residues. This CDR3 reads CASRLQGFSYEQYF. The CDR3 DNA is TGTGCCAGCAGGCTACAGGGTTTCTCCTACGAGCAGTACTTC.

This chain links TRBV5-5 with TRBJ2-3, with D uncertain. Per the germline V gene, CDR1 is SGHKS and CDR2 is YYEKEE (reference sequence). The CDR3 runs to 14 residues. Trimming removed 4 bases from V and 7 bases from J, with 16 bases in between. CDR3 amino acids: CASSESGLGNTQYF. DNA for the CDR3: TGTGCCAGCAGCGAGTCAGGTCTCGGAAATACGCAGTATTTT.

CDR3 sequence reads: CASSQDIGQNNSPLHF. The DNA for the CDR3 is TGCGCCAGCAGCCAAGACATCGGACAGAATAATTCACCCCTCCACTTT. This chain uses TRBV4-3 with TRBJ1-6; perhaps TRBD1 as D (6 bases). This CDR3 is 16 amino acids long. Germline-derived CDR1 and CDR2 are LGHNA and YSLEER. With 0 bases removed from V and 5 bases from J, the gap between germline ends came to 11 bases.

The chain employs TRBV11-2 and TRBJ2-7; 8 nucleotides match TRBD1. V was clipped by 2 bases and J by 2 bases; unmatched bases: 5. The CDR3 totals 15 residues. CDR1 is SGHAT and CDR2 is FQNNGV in the germline V gene. The CDR3 loop reads CASSLRSGGPYEQYF. CDR3 in DNA: TGTGCCAGCAGCTTAAGGTCAGGGGGCCCCTACGAGCAGTACTTC.